This TCR beta chain was captured by sequencing in a study of blood T cells in healthy people across ages (dated by TCRdb to about 2015). Broadly, across the study: In model experiments, roughly one uniquely barcoded TCR beta cDNA molecule per two T cells was captured by template switching. To track age-related changes in TCR beta repertoire diversity, the study relied on deep sequencing normalized with unique cDNA molecular identifiers. The donors were divided into four age groups: young (average approximately 16 years), middle-aged (about 40), aged (about 62) and long-lived (roughly 82). The study analyzed two additional independent replicas of 1 million unique cDNA reads from the same blood draw for two donors, one aged 18 to 29 and one aged 80 or older. To avoid experimental bias, donors of different ages were distributed randomly across sequencing lanes.

Library construction relied on 5' RACE. The sequencer listed for this sample is Illumina HiSeq 2500. The second PCR ran for roughly 7 to 11 cycles and used a J-beta primer mix along with a sample-barcoded 5' primer. A unique molecular identifier was introduced onto each TCR beta cDNA molecule by a template-switch 5' adaptor carrying 12 random nucleotides. Each sample yielded at least 3 million CDR3-containing paired-end reads. First-strand cDNA synthesis was performed from all RNA using the Mint cDNA synthesis kit, with priming by a TRBC-specific oligonucleotide. All cDNA was treated with uracil-DNA glycosylase and then went through a first 18-cycle PCR with the universal primers M1SS and BC2_uni_R. The study's processing was this. Normalization of each sample was performed by random selection of 1 million high-quality reads, each carrying a distinct molecular identifier. Instead of being binned into consensus sequences, reads that shared molecular identifiers were thrown out. CDR3 identification, clonotype clustering and error correction used MiTCR with a Q25 quality threshold and the strictest error-elimination algorithm. A nonparametric unseen species model with Euler transformation was used to estimate a lower bound on total TCR beta diversity. The public reads were quality trimmed at Q25 with fastp and then assembled into clones with MiXCR by TCRdb, keeping productive beta chains. Rows are combined by CDR3 protein, so each entry shows the most common genes and DNA. For this entry, the V and J calls and clone size follow TCRdb and not the study's own pipeline. Within this sample are over 1,200,000 distinct CDR3 sequences, with almost 60% of them counted one time only. Clones ranked in the top ten supply about 6.7% of the sample.

Systemically healthy Caucasian individuals from Russia, approximately 39 in total and aged about 6 to 100 years, were included as donors. Each donor gave around 9.5 milliliters of peripheral blood, collected into EDTA-treated Vacutainer tubes. Ficoll-Paque density-gradient centrifugation was used to isolate PBMCs, with at least 6 million per sample. Total RNA was extracted from PBMCs with Trizol reagent, with at least 6 micrograms obtained per sample. Naive CD45RAhigh/CD27high T cell percentages were measured by flow cytometry on a PBMC aliquot from every donor. What the authors observed across the whole study: Donor CMV infection status was unknown, potentially confounding age-related changes in expanded clonotypes. The percentage of naive T cells measured by flow cytometry correlated strongly with observed TCR beta diversity. The long-lived group showed more naive CD4+ T cells, fewer expanded clones and increased TCR diversity than the aged group, suggesting age selection. Observed TCR beta diversity per million T cells fell roughly linearly with age, and a significant reduction was already apparent by age roughly 40. Estimates of total diversity based on one million sequenced T cells were regarded as lower bounds and as underestimates. Because profiling used bulk unsorted PBMCs, naive and antigen-experienced compartments could not be compared conclusively.

As for this clonotype: The specificity of this receptor is unknown. Base qualities were left out, and no much larger clone turns up one base away.

Per the germline V gene (reference sequence), SEHNR is the CDR1 and FQNEAQ is the CDR2. V is shortened by 7 bases, J by 1 base, and the region joining them spans 10 bases. From the cysteine up to the phenylalanine, the CDR3 has a length of 13 residues. The kept DNA is CDR3 alone, 39 bases in frame from the first base. This receptor was identified in a man in his late teens or twenties in good health. In this chain, TRBV7-9 is recombined with TRBJ1-1; the D segment cannot be called with confidence. Sequenced: blood. The DNA sequence reads TGTGCCAGCAACGGGCAGGAGAACACTGAAGCTTTCTTT. The resulting protein is CASNGQENTEAFF.